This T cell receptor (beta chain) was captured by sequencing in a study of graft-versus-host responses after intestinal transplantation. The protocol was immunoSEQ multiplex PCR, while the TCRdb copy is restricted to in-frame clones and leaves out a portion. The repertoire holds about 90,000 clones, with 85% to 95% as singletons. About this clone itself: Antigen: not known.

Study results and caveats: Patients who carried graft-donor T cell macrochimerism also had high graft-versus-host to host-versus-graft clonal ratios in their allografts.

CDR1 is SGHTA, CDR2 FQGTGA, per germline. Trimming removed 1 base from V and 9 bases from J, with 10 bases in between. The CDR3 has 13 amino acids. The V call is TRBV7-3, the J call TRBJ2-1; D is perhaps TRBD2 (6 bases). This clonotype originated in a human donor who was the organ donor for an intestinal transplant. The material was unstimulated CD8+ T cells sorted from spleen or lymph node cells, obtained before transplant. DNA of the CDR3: TGTGCCAGCAGCTTAATACCAGCGGGTGAGCAGTTCTTC. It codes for CASSLIPAGEQFF.